The clone carrying this T cell receptor beta chain was counted between two and nine times. CDR1 and CDR2 (germline): DFQATT, SNEGSKA (reference sequence). The ends lost 3 bases at V and 0 bases at J; junction bases unmatched: 11. This CDR3 is 17 amino acids long. MiXCR, run by TCRdb on the 5' RACE reads, gives a single entry per CDR3 protein. Of some 12,000 distinct CDR3 sequences listed, 47% are singletons. Material: tumor-infiltrating naive CD4+ T cells sorted from the breast tumor. Stated subset: naive CD4+ T cells, CD4+CD45RA+CD25-. This receptor was identified in a female donor with breast cancer. This chain joins TRBV20-1 and TRBJ1-1, with 9 bases identical to TRBD1. Written as DNA, the CDR3 is TGCAGTGCTAGGAACTACAGGGGGCGTTCGTTGAACACTGAAGCTTTCTTT. Translated, it gives CSARNYRGRSLNTEAFF.